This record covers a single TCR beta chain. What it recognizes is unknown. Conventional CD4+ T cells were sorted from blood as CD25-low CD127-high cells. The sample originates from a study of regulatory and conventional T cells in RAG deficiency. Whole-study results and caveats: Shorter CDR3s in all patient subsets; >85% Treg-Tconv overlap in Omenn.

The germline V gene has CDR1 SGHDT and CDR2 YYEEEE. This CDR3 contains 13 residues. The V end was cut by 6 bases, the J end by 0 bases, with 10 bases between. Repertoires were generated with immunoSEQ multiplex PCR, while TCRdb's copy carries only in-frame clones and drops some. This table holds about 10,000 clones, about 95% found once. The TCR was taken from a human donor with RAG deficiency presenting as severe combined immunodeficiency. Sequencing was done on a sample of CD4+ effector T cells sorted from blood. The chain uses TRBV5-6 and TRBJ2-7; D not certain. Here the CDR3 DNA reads TGTGCCAGCACCGCCTACTACTCCTACGAGCAGTACTTC. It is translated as CASTAYYSYEQYF.